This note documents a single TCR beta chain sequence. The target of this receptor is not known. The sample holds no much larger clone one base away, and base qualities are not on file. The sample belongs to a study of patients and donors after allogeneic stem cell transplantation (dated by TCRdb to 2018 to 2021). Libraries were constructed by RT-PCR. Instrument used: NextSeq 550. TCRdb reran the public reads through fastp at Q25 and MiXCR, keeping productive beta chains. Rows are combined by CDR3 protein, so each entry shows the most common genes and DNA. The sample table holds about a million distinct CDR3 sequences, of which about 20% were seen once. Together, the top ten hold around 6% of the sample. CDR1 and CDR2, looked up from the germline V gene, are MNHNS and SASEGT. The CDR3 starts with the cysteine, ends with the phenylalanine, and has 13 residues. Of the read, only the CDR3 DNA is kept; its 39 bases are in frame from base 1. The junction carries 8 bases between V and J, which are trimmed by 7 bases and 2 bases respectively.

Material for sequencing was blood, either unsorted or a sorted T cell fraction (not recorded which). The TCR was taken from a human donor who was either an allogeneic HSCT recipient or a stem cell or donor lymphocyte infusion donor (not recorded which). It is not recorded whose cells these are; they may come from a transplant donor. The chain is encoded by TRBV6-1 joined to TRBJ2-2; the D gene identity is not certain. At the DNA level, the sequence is TGTGCCAGCACCCACCCTAACACCGGGGAGCTGTTTTTT. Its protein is CASTHPNTGELFF.